This T cell receptor (beta chain) derives from a study of T-cell reconstitution after alpha-beta-depleted transplantation in children. Overall study findings and caveats: T-cell numbers and diversity one year post-transplant derived largely from freshly generated T cells. Day-60 TCRbeta diversity that was high in some patients was derived from surviving recipient T cells and thymic progenitors.

Unique molecular identifiers were used in preparing the TCRbeta library. TCRdb recomputed calls from the PCR reads with MiXCR, one row per CDR3 protein. This table holds around 300,000 distinct CDR3 sequences, 20% to 30% found once. Concerning this clonotype itself: Its antigen is currently unknown.

Sequences were derived from PBMCs, mostly from graft donor cells, sampled 180 days after TCRalphabeta/CD19-depleted stem cell transplant. This receptor was obtained from a male patient aged 5 to 17 who had a stem cell transplant for acute lymphoblastic leukemia, so the T cells may come from the graft donor.

The CDR3 is CASSPREGRLYEQYF. DNA of the CDR3: TGTGCCAGCAGTCCCCGAGAGGGGAGGCTCTACGAGCAGTACTTC. V and J are TRBV28 and TRBJ2-7; D possibly corresponds to TRBD2 (6 bases). The CDR3 runs 15 residues. The germline V gene encodes CDR1 MDHEN and CDR2 SYDVKM. V lost 5 bases and J 3 bases, leaving 17 bases between the germline ends.